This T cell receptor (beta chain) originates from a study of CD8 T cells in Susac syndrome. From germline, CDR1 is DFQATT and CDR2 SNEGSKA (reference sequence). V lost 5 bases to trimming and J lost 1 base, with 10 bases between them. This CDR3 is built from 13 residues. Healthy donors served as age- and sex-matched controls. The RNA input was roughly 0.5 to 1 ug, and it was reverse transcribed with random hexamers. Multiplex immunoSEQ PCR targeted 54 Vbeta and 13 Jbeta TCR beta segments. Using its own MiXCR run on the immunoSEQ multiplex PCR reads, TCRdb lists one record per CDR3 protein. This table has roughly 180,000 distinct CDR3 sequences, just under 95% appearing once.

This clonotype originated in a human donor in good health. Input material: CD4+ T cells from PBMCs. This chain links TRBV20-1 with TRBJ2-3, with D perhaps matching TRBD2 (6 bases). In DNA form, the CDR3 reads TGCAGTGCTGAAGCTAGCGGCACAGATACGCAGTATTTT. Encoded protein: CSAEASGTDTQYF.